The TCR beta chain under discussion was sequenced for a study of early T cells in non-severe SARS-CoV-2 infection. One entry per CDR3 protein results from TCRdb running MiXCR on the 5' RACE reads. This sample carries roughly 80,000 distinct CDR3 sequences, over 13% of them seen once, and the ten largest clones take around 3%. Material: whole blood. This TCR was recovered from an adult who was a healthcare worker with PCR-confirmed SARS-CoV-2 infection or an uninfected control (not recorded which).

In DNA, the CDR3 is TGTGCCAGCTCACCATTTTACAGCACCGGGGAGCTGTTTTTT. Protein sequence: CASSPFYSTGELFF. The V gene is TRBV18, the J gene TRBJ2-2; D is ambiguous. Germline CDR1 is KGHSH and CDR2 is LQKENI. The CDR3 contains 14 residues. The V gene lost 2 bases and the J gene lost 4 bases, with 8 bases spanning the gap.